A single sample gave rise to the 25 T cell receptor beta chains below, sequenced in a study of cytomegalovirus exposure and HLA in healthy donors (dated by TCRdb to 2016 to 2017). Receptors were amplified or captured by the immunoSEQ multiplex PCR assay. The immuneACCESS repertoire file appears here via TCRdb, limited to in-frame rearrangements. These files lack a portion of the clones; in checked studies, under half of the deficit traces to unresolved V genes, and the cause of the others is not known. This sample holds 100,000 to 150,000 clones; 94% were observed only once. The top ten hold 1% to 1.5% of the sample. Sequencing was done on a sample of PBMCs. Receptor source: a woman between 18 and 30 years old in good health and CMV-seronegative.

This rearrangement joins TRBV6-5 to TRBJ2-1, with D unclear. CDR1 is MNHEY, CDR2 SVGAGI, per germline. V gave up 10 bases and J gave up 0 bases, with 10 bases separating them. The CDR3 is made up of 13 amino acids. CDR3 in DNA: TGTGCCACTTCGCCTAGCTCCTACAATGAGCAGTTCTTC. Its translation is CATSPSSYNEQFF.

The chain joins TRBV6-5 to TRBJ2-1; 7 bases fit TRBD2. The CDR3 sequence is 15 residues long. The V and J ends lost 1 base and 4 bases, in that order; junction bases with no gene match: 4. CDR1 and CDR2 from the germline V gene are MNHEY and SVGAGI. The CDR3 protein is CASSYWGGKYNEQFF. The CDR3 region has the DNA TGTGCCAGCAGTTACTGGGGGGGGAAATACAATGAGCAGTTCTTC.

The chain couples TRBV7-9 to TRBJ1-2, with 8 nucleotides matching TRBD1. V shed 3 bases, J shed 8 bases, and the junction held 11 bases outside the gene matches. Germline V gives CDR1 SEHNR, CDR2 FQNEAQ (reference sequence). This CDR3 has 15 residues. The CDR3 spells CASSFAPSDRGGYTF. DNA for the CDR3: TGTGCCAGCAGCTTTGCGCCTTCCGACAGGGGCGGCTACACCTTC.

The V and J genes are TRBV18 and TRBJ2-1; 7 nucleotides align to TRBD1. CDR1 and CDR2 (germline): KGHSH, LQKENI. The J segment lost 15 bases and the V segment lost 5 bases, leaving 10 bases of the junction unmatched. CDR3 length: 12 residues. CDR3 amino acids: CASSTETGNRFF. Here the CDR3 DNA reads TGTGCCAGCTCAACCGAGACAGGGAACCGGTTCTTC.

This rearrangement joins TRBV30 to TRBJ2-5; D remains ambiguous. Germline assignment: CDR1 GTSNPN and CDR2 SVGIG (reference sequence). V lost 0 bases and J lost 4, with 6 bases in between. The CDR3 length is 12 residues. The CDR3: CAWSVNGETQYF. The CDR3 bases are TGTGCCTGGAGTGTAAACGGAGAGACCCAGTACTTC.

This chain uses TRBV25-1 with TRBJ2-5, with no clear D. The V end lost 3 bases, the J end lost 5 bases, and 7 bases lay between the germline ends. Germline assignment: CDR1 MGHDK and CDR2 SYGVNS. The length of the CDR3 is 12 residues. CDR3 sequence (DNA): TGTGCCAGCAGTGACGGGTGGGAGACCCAGTACTTC. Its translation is CASSDGWETQYF.

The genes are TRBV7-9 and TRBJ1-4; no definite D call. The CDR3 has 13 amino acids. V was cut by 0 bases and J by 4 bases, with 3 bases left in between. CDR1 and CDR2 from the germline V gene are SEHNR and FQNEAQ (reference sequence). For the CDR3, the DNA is TGTGCCAGCAGCTTAGCTATTAATGAAAAACTGTTTTTT. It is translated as CASSLAINEKLFF.

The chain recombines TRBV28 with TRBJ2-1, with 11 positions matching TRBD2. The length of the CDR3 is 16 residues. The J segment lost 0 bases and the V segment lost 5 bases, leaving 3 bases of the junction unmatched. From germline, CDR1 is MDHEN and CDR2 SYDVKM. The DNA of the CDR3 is TGTGCCAGCAGTGCAGGACTAGCGGGCTCCTACAATGAGCAGTTCTTC. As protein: CASSAGLAGSYNEQFF.

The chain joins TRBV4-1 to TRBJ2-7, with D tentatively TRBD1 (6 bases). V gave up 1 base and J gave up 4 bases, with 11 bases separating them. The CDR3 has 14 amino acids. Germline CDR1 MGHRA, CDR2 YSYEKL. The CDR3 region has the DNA TGCGCCAGCAGCCAAGCTGAACAGGGTTACGAGCAGTACTTC. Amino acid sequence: CASSQAEQGYEQYF.

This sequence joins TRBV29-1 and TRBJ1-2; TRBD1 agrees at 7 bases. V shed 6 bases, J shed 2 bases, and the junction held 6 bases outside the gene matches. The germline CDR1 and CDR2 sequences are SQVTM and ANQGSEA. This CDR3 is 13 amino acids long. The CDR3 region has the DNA TGCAGCGTAACCGGGACAGAAAACTATGGCTACACCTTC. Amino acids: CSVTGTENYGYTF.

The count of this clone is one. The CDR3 region is CASSLTGELFF. CDR3 bases: TGTGCCAGCAGCCTCACTGGGGAGCTGTTTTTT. The chain couples TRBV11-2 to TRBJ2-2; no firm D call. The CDR3 is made up of 11 amino acids. With 5 bases removed from V and 8 bases from J, the gap between germline ends came to 6 bases. Germline CDR1 and CDR2: SGHAT and FQNNGV.

The CDR3 region has the DNA TGTGCCAGCAGCCAAGGGACAGGTGACCCCTACGAGCAGTACTTC. It encodes CASSQGTGDPYEQYF. The chain joins TRBV5-4 to TRBJ2-7, with 8 bases fitting TRBD1. With V trimmed by 4 bases and J by 2 bases, 8 bases remained unmatched. CDR1 SGHNT and CDR2 YYREEE come from the germline V gene (reference sequence). The CDR3 length is 15 residues.

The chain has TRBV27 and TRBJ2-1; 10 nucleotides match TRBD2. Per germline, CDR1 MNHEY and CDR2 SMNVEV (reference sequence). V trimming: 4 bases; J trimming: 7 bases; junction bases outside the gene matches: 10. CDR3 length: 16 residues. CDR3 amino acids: CASSSTTGLAWNEQFF. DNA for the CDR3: TGTGCCAGCAGTTCTACCACGGGACTAGCGTGGAATGAGCAGTTCTTC.

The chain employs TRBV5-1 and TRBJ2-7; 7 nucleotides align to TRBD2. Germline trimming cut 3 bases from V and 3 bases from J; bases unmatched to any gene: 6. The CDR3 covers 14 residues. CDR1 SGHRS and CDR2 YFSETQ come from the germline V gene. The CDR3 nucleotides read TGCGCCAGCAGCTGGGGGGGTGGGGACTACGAGCAGTACTTC. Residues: CASSWGGGDYEQYF.

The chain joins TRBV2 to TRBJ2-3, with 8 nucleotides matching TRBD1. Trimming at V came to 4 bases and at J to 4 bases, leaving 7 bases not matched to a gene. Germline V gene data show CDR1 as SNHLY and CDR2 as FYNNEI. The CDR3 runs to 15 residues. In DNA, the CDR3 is TGTGCCAGCAGTGGTGCGGGACAGGTTTCAGATACGCAGTATTTT. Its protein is CASSGAGQVSDTQYF.

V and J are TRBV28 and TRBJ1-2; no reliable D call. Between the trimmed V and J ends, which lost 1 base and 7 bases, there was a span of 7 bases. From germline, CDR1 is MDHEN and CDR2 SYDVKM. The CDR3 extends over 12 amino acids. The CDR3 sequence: CASSLSHSGYTF. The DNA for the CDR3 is TGTGCCAGCAGTTTATCCCACTCTGGCTACACCTTC.

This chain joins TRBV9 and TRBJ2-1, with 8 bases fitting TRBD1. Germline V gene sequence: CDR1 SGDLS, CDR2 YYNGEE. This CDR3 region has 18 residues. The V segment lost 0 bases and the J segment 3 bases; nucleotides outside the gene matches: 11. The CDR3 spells CASSVGAHDRGFYNEQFF. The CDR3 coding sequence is TGTGCCAGCAGCGTAGGGGCCCATGACAGGGGATTCTACAATGAGCAGTTCTTC.

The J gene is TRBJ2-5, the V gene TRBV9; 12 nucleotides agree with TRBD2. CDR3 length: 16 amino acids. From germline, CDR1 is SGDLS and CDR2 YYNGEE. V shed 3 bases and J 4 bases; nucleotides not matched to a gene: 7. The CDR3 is CASSGETSGGRETQYF. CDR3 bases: TGTGCCAGCAGCGGAGAGACTAGCGGGGGTCGAGAGACCCAGTACTTC.

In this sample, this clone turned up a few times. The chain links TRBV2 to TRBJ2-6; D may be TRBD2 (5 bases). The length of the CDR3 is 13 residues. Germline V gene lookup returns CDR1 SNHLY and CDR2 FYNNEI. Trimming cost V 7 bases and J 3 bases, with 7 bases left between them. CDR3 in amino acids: CASNGVGANVLTF. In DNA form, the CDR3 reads TGTGCCAGCAACGGGGTTGGGGCCAACGTCCTGACTTTC.

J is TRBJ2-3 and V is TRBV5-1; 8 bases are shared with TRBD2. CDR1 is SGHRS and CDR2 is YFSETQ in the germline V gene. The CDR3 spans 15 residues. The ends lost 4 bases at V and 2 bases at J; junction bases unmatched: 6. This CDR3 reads CASSPSGGNTDTQYF. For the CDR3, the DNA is TGCGCCAGCAGCCCCAGCGGGGGAAACACAGATACGCAGTATTTT.

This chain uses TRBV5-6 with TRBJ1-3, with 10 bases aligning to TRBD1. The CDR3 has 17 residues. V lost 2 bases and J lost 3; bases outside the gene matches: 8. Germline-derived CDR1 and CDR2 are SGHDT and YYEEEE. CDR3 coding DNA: TGTGCCAGCAGCTTCGAGACAGGGGGCTATGATGGAAACACCATATATTTT. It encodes CASSFETGGYDGNTIYF. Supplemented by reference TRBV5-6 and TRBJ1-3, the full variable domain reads DAGVTQSPTHLIKTRGQQVTLRCSPKSGHDTVSWYQQALGQGPQFIFQYYEEEERQRGNFPDRFSGHQFPNYSSELNVNALLLGDSALYLCASSFETGGYDGNTIYFGEGSWLTVV.

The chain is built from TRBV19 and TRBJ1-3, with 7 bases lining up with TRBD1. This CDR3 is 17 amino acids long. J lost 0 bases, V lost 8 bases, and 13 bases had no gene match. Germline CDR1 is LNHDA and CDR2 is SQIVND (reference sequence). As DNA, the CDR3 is TGTGCCAGTGGGGGACAGCCAATTTTTTCCTCTGGAAACACCATATATTTT. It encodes CASGGQPIFSSGNTIYF.

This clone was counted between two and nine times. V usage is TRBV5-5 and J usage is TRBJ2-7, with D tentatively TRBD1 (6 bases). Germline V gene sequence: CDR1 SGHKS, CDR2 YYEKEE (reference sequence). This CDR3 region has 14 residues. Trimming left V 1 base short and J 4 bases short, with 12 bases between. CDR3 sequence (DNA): TGTGCCAGCAGCTTGTTCCAGGGGCAATACGAGCAGTACTTC. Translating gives CASSLFQGQYEQYF.

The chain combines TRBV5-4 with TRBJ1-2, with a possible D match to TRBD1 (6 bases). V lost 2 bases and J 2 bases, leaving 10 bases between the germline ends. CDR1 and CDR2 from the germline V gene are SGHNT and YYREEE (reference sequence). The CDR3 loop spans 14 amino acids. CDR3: CASSFADRNYGYTF. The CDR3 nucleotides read TGTGCCAGCAGCTTTGCCGACAGGAACTATGGCTACACCTTC.

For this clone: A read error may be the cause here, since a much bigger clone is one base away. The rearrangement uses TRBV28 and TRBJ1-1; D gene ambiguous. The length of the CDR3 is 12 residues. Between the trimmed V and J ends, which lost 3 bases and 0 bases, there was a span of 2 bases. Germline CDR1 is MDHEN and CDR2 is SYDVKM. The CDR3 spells CASSFVNTEAFF. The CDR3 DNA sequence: TGTGCCAGCAGTTTCGTGAACACTGAAGCTTTCTTT.